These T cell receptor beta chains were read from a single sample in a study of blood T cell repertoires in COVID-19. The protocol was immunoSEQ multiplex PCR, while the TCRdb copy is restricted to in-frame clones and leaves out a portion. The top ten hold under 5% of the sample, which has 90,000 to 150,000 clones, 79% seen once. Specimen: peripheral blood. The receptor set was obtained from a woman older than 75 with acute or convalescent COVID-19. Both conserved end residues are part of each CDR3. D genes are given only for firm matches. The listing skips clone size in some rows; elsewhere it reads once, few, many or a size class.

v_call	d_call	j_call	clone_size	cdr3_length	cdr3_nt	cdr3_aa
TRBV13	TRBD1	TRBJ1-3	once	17	TGTGCCAGCAGCTTGGGACAGGCCGGAGGATGGGAAAACACCATATATTTT	CASSLGQAGGWENTIYF
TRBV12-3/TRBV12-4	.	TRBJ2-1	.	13	TGTGCCAGCAGTTTGGTGGTTAGCAATGAGCAGTTCTTC	CASSLVVSNEQFF
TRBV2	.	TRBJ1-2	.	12	TGTGCCAGCAGTGCGTCAGGGGTTGGCCACACCTTC	CASSASGVGHTF
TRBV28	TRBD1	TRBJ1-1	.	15	TGTGCCAGCAGTTTGACCACAGGGGTCGGCACTGAAGCTTTCTTT	CASSLTTGVGTEAFF
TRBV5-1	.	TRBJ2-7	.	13	TGCGCCAGCAGCTTGGGCTCGGGGTACGAGCAGTACTTC	CASSLGSGYEQYF
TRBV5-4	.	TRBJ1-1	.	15	TGTGCCAGCAGCTCCCCCCGGTCCTTCAACACTGAAGCTTTCTTT	CASSSPRSFNTEAFF
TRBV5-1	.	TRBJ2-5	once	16	TGCGCCAGCAGTGGAGACAGGATACAGTTACGGGGGACCCAGTACTTC	CASSGDRIQLRGTQYF
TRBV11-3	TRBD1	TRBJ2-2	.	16	TGTGCCAGCAGCGGGAGAGGGGGCGCAGACACCGGGGAGCTGTTTTTT	CASSGRGGADTGELFF
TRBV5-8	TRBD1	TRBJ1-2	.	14	TGTGCCAGCAGCCGCGGACAGGGGGCAGGTGGCTACACCTTC	CASSRGQGAGGYTF
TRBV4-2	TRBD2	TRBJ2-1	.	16	TGTGCCAGCAGCCGCGGGGTAGCGGGGGGTTACAATGAGCAGTTCTTC	CASSRGVAGGYNEQFF
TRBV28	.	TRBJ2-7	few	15	TGTGCCAGCAGAGAAGGGACATGGAATTCCTACGAGCAGTACTTC	CASREGTWNSYEQYF
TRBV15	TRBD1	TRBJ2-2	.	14	TGTGCCGAACCTCACAGGGGGAACACCGGGGAGCTGTTTTTT	CAEPHRGNTGELFF
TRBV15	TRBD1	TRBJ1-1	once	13	TGTGCCACCAGCAGAGTGGACAGGGGGCATGCTTTCTTT	CATSRVDRGHAFF
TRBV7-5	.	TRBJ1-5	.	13	TGTGCCAGAAGCTTCAAGCTCCATCAGCCCCAGCATTTT	CARSFKLHQPQHF
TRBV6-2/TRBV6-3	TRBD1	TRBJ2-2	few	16	TGTGCCAGCAGTTACTCAGGGACAGGGGAGTCCGGGGAGCTGTTTTTT	CASSYSGTGESGELFF
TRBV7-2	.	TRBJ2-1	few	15	TGTGCCAGCAGCCCCGACACAATTTCCTACAATGAGCAGTTCTTC	CASSPDTISYNEQFF
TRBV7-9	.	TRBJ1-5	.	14	TGTGCCAGCAGCTTAGCCAGCGATAATCAGCCCCAGCATTTT	CASSLASDNQPQHF
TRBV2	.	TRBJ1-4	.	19	TGTGCCAGCAGTCCCTATCCCCCGGGACTAACTTCAACTAATGAAAAACTGTTTTTT	CASSPYPPGLTSTNEKLFF
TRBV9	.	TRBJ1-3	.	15	TGTGCCAGCAGCCCTACAGGGTACTCTGGAAACACCATATATTTT	CASSPTGYSGNTIYF
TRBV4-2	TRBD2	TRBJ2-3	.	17	TGTGCCAGCAGCCACCCCCCGGGGGGGGCCTCCACAGATACGCAGTATTTT	CASSHPPGGASTDTQYF
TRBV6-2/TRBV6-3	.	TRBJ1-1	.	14	TGTGCCAGCAGTTACTCTGGGGACTACGCTGAAGCTTTCTTT	CASSYSGDYAEAFF
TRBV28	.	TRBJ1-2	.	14	TGTGCCAGCAGTTTGATAAGCTTACCCTATGGCTACACCTTC	CASSLISLPYGYTF
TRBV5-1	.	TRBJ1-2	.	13	TGCGCCAGCAGCTTGGGACAAAACTATGGCTACACCTTC	CASSLGQNYGYTF
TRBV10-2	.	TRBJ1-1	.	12	TGCGCCAGCAGTGAGCAGAACACTGAAGCTTTCTTT	CASSEQNTEAFF
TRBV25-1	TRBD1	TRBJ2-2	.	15	TGTGCCAGCAGTGAACCCAGGGGGCATTCCGGGGAGCTGTTTTTT	CASSEPRGHSGELFF
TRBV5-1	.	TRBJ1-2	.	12	TGCGCCAGCAGTTCACAGAACTATGGCTACACCTTC	CASSSQNYGYTF
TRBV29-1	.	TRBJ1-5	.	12	TGCAGCGTTGATGGTTCCCGGGGGCCCCAGCATTTT	CSVDGSRGPQHF
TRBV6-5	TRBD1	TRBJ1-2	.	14	TGTGCCAGCAGTTACTCGCAGGGGGCGTCAGGCTACACCTTC	CASSYSQGASGYTF
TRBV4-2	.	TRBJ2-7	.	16	TGTGCCAGCAGCCAAGCTAGGACTCGGAGCTCCTACGAGCAGTACTTC	CASSQARTRSSYEQYF
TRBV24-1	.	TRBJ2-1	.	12	TGTGCCACCAGTGATGCGGGGCGAGAGCAGTTCTTC	CATSDAGREQFF
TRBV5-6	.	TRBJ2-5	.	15	TGTGCCAGCAGCTTGGCCCCGGCGGCCCAAGAGACCCAGTACTTC	CASSLAPAAQETQYF
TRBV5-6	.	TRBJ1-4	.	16	TGTGCCAGCAGCTCATCCGGGACTTTCATGAATGAAAAACTGTTTTTT	CASSSSGTFMNEKLFF
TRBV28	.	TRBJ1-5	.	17	TGTGCCAGCAGTTTCACCCTTGACAGATATAGCAATCAGCCCCAGCATTTT	CASSFTLDRYSNQPQHF
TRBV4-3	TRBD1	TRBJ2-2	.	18	TGCGCCAGCAGCCAAGCCCCCCGAGGACAGGGTGAGGTGAGGGAGCTGTTTTTT	CASSQAPRGQGEVRELFF
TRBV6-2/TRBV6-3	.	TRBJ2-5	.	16	TGTGCCAGCAGTTACCCCCGGGGGGCGCGGCAAGAGACCCAGTACTTC	CASSYPRGARQETQYF
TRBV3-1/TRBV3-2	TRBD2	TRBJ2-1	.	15	TGTGCCAGCAGCCAACGTGCTAGCGGGGACAATGAGCAGTTCTTC	CASSQRASGDNEQFF
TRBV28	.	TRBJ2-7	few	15	TGTGCCAGCAGTTCGACCGCCCCCAGGGGTAACGAGCAGTACTTC	CASSSTAPRGNEQYF
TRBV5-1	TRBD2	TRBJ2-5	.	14	TGCGCCAGCAGCTTGTCTAGCGGCCAAGAGACCCAGTACTTC	CASSLSSGQETQYF
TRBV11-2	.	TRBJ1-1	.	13	TGTGCCAGCAGCTTAACCCCTAGGGAGTCGGCTTTCTTT	CASSLTPRESAFF
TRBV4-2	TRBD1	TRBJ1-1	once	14	TGTGCCAGCAGCCAAGACGGGGACAGCCGTGAAGCTTTCTTT	CASSQDGDSREAFF
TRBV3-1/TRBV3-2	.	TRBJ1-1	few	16	TGTGCCAGCAGCCAAGGCCCCGCAGGCGTGAACACTGAAGCTTTCTTT	CASSQGPAGVNTEAFF
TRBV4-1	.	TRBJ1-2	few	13	TGCGCCAGCAGCCAAGATGGGAGCTATGGCTACACCTTC	CASSQDGSYGYTF
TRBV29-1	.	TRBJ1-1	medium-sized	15	TGCAGCGTAACCTTACAGGGAAGGGGAAACACTGAAGCTTTCTTT	CSVTLQGRGNTEAFF
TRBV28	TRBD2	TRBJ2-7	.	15	TGTGCCAGCAGTGAAGCGAAAGCGGGAGCTGACGAGCAGTACTTC	CASSEAKAGADEQYF
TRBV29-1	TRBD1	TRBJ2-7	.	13	TGCAGCGTGGCCGGGACAGATAACTACGAGCAGTACTTC	CSVAGTDNYEQYF
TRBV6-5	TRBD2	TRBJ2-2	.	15	TGTGCCACCCGAGGGGCGGGGGGGCTTACCGGGGAGCTGTTTTTT	CATRGAGGLTGELFF
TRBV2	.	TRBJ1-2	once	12	TGTGCCAGCAACTTACAGGCCTATGGCTACACCTTC	CASNLQAYGYTF
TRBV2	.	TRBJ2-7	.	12	TGTGCCAGCAGTGTCGGGGTTTTCGAGCAGTACTTC	CASSVGVFEQYF
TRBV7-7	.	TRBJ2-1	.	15	TGTGCTAGCAGCCGGGCACCGGGACAATACAATGAGCAGTTCTTC	CASSRAPGQYNEQFF
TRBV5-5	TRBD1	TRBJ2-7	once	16	TGTGCCAGCAGCTCCGACCTGGGACAGCGACGTCTCGAGCAGTACTTC	CASSSDLGQRRLEQYF
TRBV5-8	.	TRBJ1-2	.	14	TGTGCCAGCAGCTTGGACCTCCGGGGCTATGGCTACACCTTC	CASSLDLRGYGYTF
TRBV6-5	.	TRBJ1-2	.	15	TGTGCCAGCAGTTACACCTGGGGGGGGGACTATGGCTACACCTTC	CASSYTWGGDYGYTF
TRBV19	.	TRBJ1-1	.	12	TGTGCCAGTAGTACAGGGGAGACTGAAGCTTTCTTT	CASSTGETEAFF
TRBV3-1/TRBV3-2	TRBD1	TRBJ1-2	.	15	TGTGCCAGCAGCCATCGGGGGACAGGGAGGGATGGCTACACCTTC	CASSHRGTGRDGYTF